The 3 T cell receptor beta chains presented below share a single source sample, sequenced in a study of T cell responses to AZD1222 COVID-19 vaccine. TCRdb's table, derived via immunoSEQ multiplex PCR, lists solely in-frame clones and lacks some. The repertoire has tens of thousands of clones, approximately 92% of them found once; the top ten carry over 2%. The source was peripheral blood, collected 28 days after the second AZD1222 dose. Receptors were obtained from an adult who received the AZD1222 COVID-19 vaccine.

The chain employs TRBV12-5 and TRBJ2-2; 10 bases match TRBD1. The CDR3 contains 15 residues. Germline V gene data show CDR1 as LGHNT and CDR2 as FRNRAP. V was pared by 7 bases and J by 5 bases, with 7 bases of the junction left unmatched. This CDR3 is CASATGQGQTGELFF. CDR3 DNA: TGTGCTAGTGCCACGGGACAGGGGCAAACCGGGGAGCTGTTTTTT.

The V gene is TRBV7-3, the J gene TRBJ1-2; 9 bases align to TRBD1. V was pared by 1 base and J by 1 base, with 7 bases of the junction left unmatched. The CDR3 sequence is 17 residues long. Germline CDR1 reads SGHTA; CDR2 reads FQGTGA. The CDR3 coding sequence is TGTGCCAGCAGCTTAAGCGGACAGGGGACGGATAACTATGGCTACACCTTC. Its translation: CASSLSGQGTDNYGYTF.

This clone was recorded a few times. The V and J genes are TRBV19 and TRBJ1-1; D not certain. The CDR3 spans 12 residues. With 7 bases removed from V and 1 base from J, the gap between germline ends came to 7 bases. Germline CDR1 is LNHDA and CDR2 is SQIVND (reference sequence). The CDR3 loop reads CASIWENTEAFF. The CDR3 nucleotides are TGTGCCAGTATATGGGAGAACACTGAAGCTTTCTTT.